This TCR beta chain was identified in a study of T cell repertoires in cytomegalovirus infection. MiXCR, applied by TCRdb to the reads, yields one record per CDR3 protein. Of about 300,000 distinct CDR3 sequences in the sample, roughly a tenth are singletons; the top ten hold around 2.5%. Germline assignment: CDR1 DFQATT and CDR2 SNEGSKA (reference sequence). This CDR3 has 15 amino acids. V lost 3 bases, J lost 4 bases, and 18 bases lay in between. This clonotype was found a few times. V usage is TRBV20-1 and J usage is TRBJ1-2; maybe TRBD1 (6 bases). Sequencing was carried out using PBMCs. The receptor's source is a human donor in good health (CMV status not recorded). Some clones in this sample may be carry-over from other donors' samples. CDR3 loop: CSARDLWGGAYGYTF. As DNA, the CDR3 is TGCAGTGCTAGGGACCTATGGGGGGGCGCCTATGGCTACACCTTC.